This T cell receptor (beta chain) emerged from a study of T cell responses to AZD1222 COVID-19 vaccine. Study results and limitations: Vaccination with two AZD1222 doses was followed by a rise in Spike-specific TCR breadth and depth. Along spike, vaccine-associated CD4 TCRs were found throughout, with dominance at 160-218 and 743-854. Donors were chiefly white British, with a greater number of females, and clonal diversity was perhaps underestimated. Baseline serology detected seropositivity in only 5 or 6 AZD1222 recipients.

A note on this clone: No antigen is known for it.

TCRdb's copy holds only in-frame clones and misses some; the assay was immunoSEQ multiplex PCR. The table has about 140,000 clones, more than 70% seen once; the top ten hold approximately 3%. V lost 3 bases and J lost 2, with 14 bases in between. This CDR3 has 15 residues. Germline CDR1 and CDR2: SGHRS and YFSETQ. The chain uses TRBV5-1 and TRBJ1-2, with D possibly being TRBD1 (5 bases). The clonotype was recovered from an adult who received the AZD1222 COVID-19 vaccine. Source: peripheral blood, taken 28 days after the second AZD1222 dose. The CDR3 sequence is CASSSDGTSNYGYTF. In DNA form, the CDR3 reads TGCGCCAGCAGCTCGGACGGGACCTCAAACTATGGCTACACCTTC.